This T cell receptor (beta chain) was identified in a study of naive and memory T cell subsets. Overall study results and limits: Especially in CD8 cells, naive repertoires contained a few larger clonotypes, possibly CD45RA-re-expressing memory cells. There was no ground truth to check naive and memory subset results.

This clonotype occurred many times. Its target is unknown. From the second PCR step, alpha and beta chains were amplified apart. An equimolar mix of two oligonucleotides served as the beta constant-region primer for TRBC1 and TRBC2. Ligated cDNA was amplified by four rounds of PCR with nested alpha and beta constant-region primers and SP2. TCRdb used MiXCR to reprocess the UMI-ligation and nested PCR reads, holding one entry per CDR3 protein. The sample holds approximately 80,000 distinct CDR3 sequences, over 8.5% seen once. The source is a human donor in good health. Sequenced input: naive CD8+ T cells from blood.

The CDR3, as DNA: TGCAGTGCTGTAGCGGGAAAAAGCACAGATACGCAGTATTTT. It translates to CSAVAGKSTDTQYF. This chain joins TRBV20-1 and TRBJ2-3; 8 bases match TRBD2. Germline CDR1 is DFQATT and CDR2 is SNEGSKA (reference sequence). Trimming took 5 bases from V and 0 from J; bases not matched to a gene: 4. The CDR3 has 14 residues.